One and the same sample provided the 26 T cell receptor beta chains below, sequenced in a study of T-cell reconstitution after alpha-beta-depleted transplantation in children. Unique molecular identifiers were incorporated into the prepared TCRbeta library. MiXCR, applied by TCRdb to the PCR reads, yields one record per CDR3 protein. The sample records about 460,000 distinct CDR3 sequences, 12% being singletons. The source was PBMCs from the stem cell graft donor, collected from the stem cell graft. These receptors were taken from a human donor who donated a stem cell graft to a child with combined immunodeficiency.

This clonotype was counted only a few times. This chain links TRBV7-7 with TRBJ2-5, with 13 bases aligning to TRBD2. From germline, CDR1 is SSHAT and CDR2 FNYEAQ (reference sequence). This CDR3 spans 18 amino acids. V shed 1 base, J shed 5 bases, and the junction held 10 bases outside the gene matches. The CDR3 is CASSLVSPGLAGVETQYF. As DNA, the CDR3 is TGTGCCAGCAGCTTAGTGAGCCCAGGACTAGCGGGAGTCGAGACCCAGTACTTC.

The chain is built from TRBV4-3 and TRBJ2-1; D not resolved. This CDR3 has 14 amino acids. V dropped 2 bases and J dropped 3 bases, with 8 bases sitting between them. From germline, CDR1 is LGHNA and CDR2 YSLEER. The CDR3 DNA follows: TGCGCCAGCAGCCAACGAACGAACTACAATGAGCAGTTCTTC. Its protein product is CASSQRTNYNEQFF.

This clonotype was seen repeatedly, ten times or more. At one end the junction does not follow the germline gene, possibly because of a read error. This sequence joins TRBV20-1 and TRBJ2-1; 14 bases map to TRBD2. This CDR3 comprises 14 residues. Germline V gives CDR1 DFQATT, CDR2 SNEGSKA (reference sequence). The CDR3 region is CSAGDGTSGRSPPF. Here the CDR3 DNA reads TGCAGTGCTGGAGACGGGACTAGCGGGAGAAGCCCGCCCTTC.

There are a few counts of this clonotype. The rearrangement joins TRBV20-1 to TRBJ2-3; TRBD1 or TRBD2 may be the D gene (6 bases each). This CDR3 is 14 amino acids long. Germline V CDR1 and CDR2: DFQATT, SNEGSKA (reference sequence). V lost 5 bases to trimming and J lost 0 bases, with 12 bases between them. The CDR3 spells CSAGFGGSTDTQYF. The DNA of the CDR3 is TGCAGTGCTGGGTTCGGGGGCAGCACAGATACGCAGTATTTT.

The chain couples TRBV12-3 or TRBV12-4 to TRBJ2-7, with 11 bases aligning to TRBD1. V shed 2 bases, J shed 5 bases, and the junction held 2 bases outside the gene matches. This CDR3 spans 14 amino acids. The CDR3 loop is CASSLRTGGNEQYF. The CDR3 region has the DNA TGTGCCAGCAGTTTAAGGACAGGGGGCAACGAGCAGTACTTC.

CDR3 coding DNA: TGTGCCAGCAGGCTAGCGGGAGGGCCCCGTAACGAGCAGTACTTC. It codes for CASRLAGGPRNEQYF. The V and J genes are TRBV12-3 or TRBV12-4 and TRBJ2-7, with 12 bases lining up with TRBD2. The CDR3 has 15 residues. J gave up 5 bases and V 6 bases, and 8 bases lay outside the gene matches.

In this sample, this clonotype turned up a few times. V is TRBV12-3 or TRBV12-4 and J is TRBJ1-1; maybe TRBD1 (5 bases). This CDR3 has 18 residues. Deletions cut 2 bases from V and 0 bases from J, with 19 bases between. CDR3 residues: CASSLRGTAGQMNTEAFF. The CDR3 DNA sequence: TGTGCCAGCAGTTTAAGGGGCACCGCAGGACAAATGAACACTGAAGCTTTCTTT.

There are a few counts of this clonotype. The CDR3 sequence: CASSLGAGGTEQYF. In DNA, the CDR3 is TGTGCCAGCAGTTTAGGAGCGGGAGGGACTGAGCAGTACTTC. This chain links TRBV12-3 or TRBV12-4 with TRBJ2-7; 10 nucleotides match TRBD2. V was pared by 1 base and J by 7 bases, with 4 bases of the junction left unmatched. The CDR3 spans 14 residues.

This clonotype has just a few counts. The J gene is TRBJ2-7, the V gene TRBV6-1, with TRBD2 identical over 9 bases. The CDR3 is 13 residues long. Trimming at V came to 5 bases and at J to 11 bases, leaving 10 bases not matched to a gene. The germline V gene has CDR1 MNHNS and CDR2 SASEGT. This CDR3 is CASSLGIAGDEYF. The CDR3 nucleotides read TGTGCCAGCAGTCTCGGGATAGCGGGGGACGAGTACTTC.

V usage is TRBV4-2 and J usage is TRBJ2-1, with 7 bases aligning to TRBD2. Germline assignment: CDR1 LGHNA and CDR2 YNFKEQ. The J segment lost 13 bases and the V segment lost 0 bases, leaving 6 bases of the junction unmatched. This CDR3 is built from 13 residues. CDR3 residues: CASSQDRAGDQFF. The DNA of the CDR3 is TGTGCCAGCAGCCAAGATCGGGCGGGGGACCAGTTCTTC.

This clonotype has at least ten counts. V and J are TRBV27 and TRBJ2-1; 7 nucleotides match TRBD1. This CDR3 has 15 residues. CDR1 is MNHEY and CDR2 is SMNVEV in the germline V gene (reference sequence). Trimming at V came to 3 bases and at J to 5 bases, leaving 7 bases not matched to a gene. As DNA, the CDR3 is TGTGCCAGCAGTTTTGGGACAGTAGAGCACAATGAGCAGTTCTTC. It encodes CASSFGTVEHNEQFF.

A few counts support this clonotype. CDR3: CAIHPGQISKQYF. Here the CDR3 DNA reads TGTGCTATTCACCCGGGACAGATTAGCAAGCAGTACTTC. The chain combines TRBV12-5 with TRBJ2-7, with 7 positions matching TRBD1. With V trimmed by 10 bases and J by 8 bases, 14 bases remained unmatched. Germline CDR1 and CDR2: LGHNT and FRNRAP. The CDR3 loop spans 13 amino acids.

The chain joins TRBV28 to TRBJ2-2, with TRBD1 matching 11 bases. The V and J ends lost 6 bases and 3 bases, in that order; junction bases with no gene match: 6. This CDR3 is built from 16 residues. From germline, CDR1 is MDHEN and CDR2 SYDVKM. CDR3 coding DNA: TGTGCCAGCAGCGGGAGGGACAGGGGGGACACCGGGGAGCTGTTTTTT. Its translation: CASSGRDRGDTGELFF.

This clonotype showed up just a few times. The genes are TRBV6-1 and TRBJ2-1, with D possibly matching TRBD2 (5 bases). CDR3 length equals 15 residues. CDR1 is MNHNS, CDR2 SASEGT, per germline. With 6 bases removed from V and 11 bases from J, the gap between germline ends came to 23 bases. CDR3 loop: CASSPSPGNIMKQFF. In DNA, the CDR3 is TGTGCCAGCAGCCCCAGCCCGGGGAATATAATGAAGCAGTTCTTC.

This CDR3 is CSASTGGRETQYF. The CDR3 DNA reads as TGCAGTGCTAGTACCGGGGGGCGGGAGACCCAGTACTTC. The chain combines TRBV20-1 with TRBJ2-5, with D perhaps TRBD2 (7 bases). The germline gives CDR1 DFQATT, CDR2 SNEGSKA (reference sequence). The ends were cut back, 3 bases at V and 5 bases at J, with 13 bases in the middle. The CDR3 runs 13 residues.

The chain combines TRBV5-1 with TRBJ2-1; 8 bases line up with TRBD1. The CDR3 contains 15 residues. Germline CDR1 SGHRS, CDR2 YFSETQ. After removal of 1 base from V and 5 bases from J, the junction contained 5 bases not matched to a gene. Written as DNA, the CDR3 is TGCGCCAGCAGCTTGTGGGGACAGGCGCACAATGAGCAGTTCTTC. Encoded protein: CASSLWGQAHNEQFF.

This clonotype was recorded at least ten times. The V and J genes are TRBV24-1 and TRBJ1-3; D might be TRBD1 (5 bases). Deletions cut 8 bases from V and 2 bases from J, with 9 bases between. Germline loops: CDR1 KGHDR, CDR2 SFDVKD. This CDR3 spans 13 amino acids. The CDR3 DNA sequence: TGTGCCACCATGGCAGGGCCTGGAAACACCATATATTTT. It specifies CATMAGPGNTIYF.

Comment on this clonotype: Being one base from a much bigger clone, this may be a read error. The rearrangement uses TRBV7-8 and TRBJ1-5; D remains unclear. This CDR3 contains 12 residues. Looked up from germline, CDR1 is SGHVS and CDR2 is FQNEAQ. CDR3 nucleotides: TGTGCCTGCAGCGGATGGAGGACGCCCCAGCATTTT. Its translation: CACSGWRTPQHF.

The V call is TRBV6-5, the J call TRBJ2-5, with D tentatively TRBD2 (5 bases). This CDR3 contains 14 residues. The germline V gene encodes CDR1 MNHEY and CDR2 SVGAGI. V was pared by 2 bases and J by 1 base, with 8 bases between. This chain's CDR3 is CASSYSSGQETQYF. CDR3 DNA sequence: TGTGCCAGCAGTTACAGCAGCGGCCAAGAGACCCAGTACTTC.

This rearrangement joins TRBV20-1 to TRBJ2-3; TRBD2 aligns across 13 bases. The CDR3 consists of 16 residues. Germline V gives CDR1 DFQATT, CDR2 SNEGSKA (reference sequence). J gave up 4 bases and V 5 bases, and 9 bases lay outside the gene matches. The CDR3 DNA follows: TGCAGTGCTTTACCGGGACTAGCGGGGACGGCAGATACGCAGTATTTT. Amino acids: CSALPGLAGTADTQYF.

In this sample, this clonotype turned up a few times. The chain links TRBV20-1 to TRBJ2-1; 13 bases fit TRBD2. This CDR3 spans 15 amino acids. Germline V gene sequence: CDR1 DFQATT, CDR2 SNEGSKA (reference sequence). V trimming: 2 bases; J trimming: 10 bases; junction bases outside the gene matches: 8. The DNA of the CDR3 is TGCAGTGCTAGAACTACTAGCGGGAGGGCGAGGGAGCAGTTCTTC. It specifies CSARTTSGRAREQFF.

The CDR3 sequence: CATEKEYSNQPQHF. Written as DNA, the CDR3 is TGTGCCACCGAAAAAGAATATAGCAATCAGCCCCAGCATTTT. V gene TRBV6-2 or TRBV6-3 combines with J gene TRBJ1-5; no clear D gene. The V end was cut by 10 bases, the J end by 0 bases, with 13 bases between. Looked up from germline, CDR1 is MNHEY and CDR2 is SVGEGT. CDR3 length: 14 amino acids.

This clonotype was seen just once. This rearrangement joins TRBV27 to TRBJ1-5; possibly TRBD1 for D (6 bases). Germline CDR1 reads MNHEY; CDR2 reads SMNVEV (reference sequence). V lost 2 bases, J lost 5 bases, and 7 bases lay in between. The CDR3 runs to 13 residues. The CDR3: CASSLTGYQPQHF. CDR3 sequence (DNA): TGTGCCAGCAGTTTAACAGGGTATCAGCCCCAGCATTTT.

The rearrangement links TRBV25-1 to TRBJ1-5, with D tentatively TRBD1 (5 bases). The CDR3 totals 14 residues. The germline V and J ends were trimmed by 3 bases and 2 bases, with 8 bases remaining between them. CDR1 MGHDK and CDR2 SYGVNS come from the germline V gene. The CDR3 bases are TGTGCCAGCAGTGATTGGGGGGGCAATCAGCCCCAGCATTTT. This encodes CASSDWGGNQPQHF.

At least ten counts were recorded for this clonotype. The chain combines TRBV27 with TRBJ2-3; 7 bases agree with TRBD2. The V gene's germline CDR1 is MNHEY and CDR2 SMNVEV (reference sequence). This CDR3 is built from 17 residues. V lost 5 bases to trimming and J lost 4 bases; unmatched junction nucleotides: 15. In DNA, the CDR3 is TGTGCCAGCAGTCCCAGGCGGGGGATCGGTCCGTCAGATACGCAGTATTTT. This codes for CASSPRRGIGPSDTQYF.

This clonotype was counted at least ten times. The chain recombines TRBV20-1 with TRBJ2-1, with 9 positions matching TRBD1. The junction had 8 bases not matched to a gene; V was cut back by 4 bases and J by 4 bases. Germline V gives CDR1 DFQATT, CDR2 SNEGSKA (reference sequence). This CDR3 has 15 residues. The CDR3 loop is CSAINTGTGYNEQFF. The DNA of the CDR3 is TGCAGTGCTATTAACACCGGGACAGGGTACAATGAGCAGTTCTTC.